This T cell receptor beta chain was identified in a study of blood T cell repertoires in COVID-19. Measured with immunoSEQ multiplex PCR; TCRdb has only the in-frame clones, and not every one. The top ten clones hold roughly 2.5% of a sample with a few hundred thousand clones, approximately 89% of them seen once. From germline, CDR1 is MDHEN and CDR2 SYDVKM. The CDR3 is made up of 14 amino acids. V lost 8 bases, J lost 1 base, and 14 bases lay in between. The specimen sequenced was peripheral blood. The chain recombines TRBV28 with TRBJ1-1; D is perhaps TRBD1 (5 bases). The sequence was collected from a woman in her 50s with acute or convalescent COVID-19. The CDR3 sequence is CASFVTDRNTEAFF. The CDR3 DNA is TGTGCCAGCTTTGTGACAGACAGGAACACTGAAGCTTTCTTT.